This T cell receptor (beta chain) was recorded in a study of CD8 T cells in Susac syndrome. Random hexamers were used to reverse transcribe an amount of roughly 0.5 to 1 ug RNA. An immunoSEQ multiplex PCR amplified TCR beta CDR3 over 54 Vbeta and 13 Jbeta. TCRdb fed the immunoSEQ multiplex PCR reads into MiXCR, producing one record per CDR3 protein. Of 150,000 to 200,000 distinct CDR3 sequences listed, around nine tenths are singletons. The study sequenced TCR beta in blood CD8+ and CD4+ T cells. General study findings and limits: The authors acknowledged that their TCR sequencing and HLA analysis involved a relatively small number of individuals.

For this clonotype: The antigen remains undetermined.

The germline V and J ends were trimmed by 6 bases and 8 bases, with 13 bases remaining between them. Germline V lookup: CDR1 KGHDR, CDR2 SFDVKD. The CDR3 loop spans 13 amino acids. The clonotype comes from a human donor with Susac syndrome. J is TRBJ2-1 and V is TRBV24-1; D gene uncertain. Sequencing input: CD4+ T cells from PBMCs. The CDR3 coding sequence is TGTGCCACCAGTAACCAGTGGGGTGATGAGCAGTTCTTC. This codes for CATSNQWGDEQFF.